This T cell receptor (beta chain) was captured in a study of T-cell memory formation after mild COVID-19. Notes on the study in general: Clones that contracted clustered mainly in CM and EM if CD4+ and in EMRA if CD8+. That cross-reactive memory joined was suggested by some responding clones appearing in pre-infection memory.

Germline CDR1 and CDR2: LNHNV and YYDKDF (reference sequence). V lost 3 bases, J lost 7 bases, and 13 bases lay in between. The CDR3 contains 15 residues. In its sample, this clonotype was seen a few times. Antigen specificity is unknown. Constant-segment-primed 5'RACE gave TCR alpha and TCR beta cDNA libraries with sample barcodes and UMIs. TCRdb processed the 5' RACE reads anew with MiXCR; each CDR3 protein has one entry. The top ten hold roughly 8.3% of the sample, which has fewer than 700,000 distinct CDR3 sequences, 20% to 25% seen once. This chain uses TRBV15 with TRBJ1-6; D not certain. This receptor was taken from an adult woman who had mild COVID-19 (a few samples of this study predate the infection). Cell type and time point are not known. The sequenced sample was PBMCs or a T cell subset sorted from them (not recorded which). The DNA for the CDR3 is TGTGCCACCAGCAGGGTAACGGGGTTCAATTCACCCCTCCACTTT. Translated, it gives CATSRVTGFNSPLHF.